This TCR beta chain was sequenced for a study of T cell responses to AZD1222 COVID-19 vaccine. About this clone: What it binds is unknown.

Sequencing was performed with immunoSEQ multiplex PCR; in TCRdb, only in-frame clones are kept and a portion is missing. The sample carries approximately 110,000 clones, approximately 88% recorded once. Study results and limitations: Spike-specific TCR depth and breadth grew after two AZD1222 doses. Only after the peak T cell response were repertoires sampled. Most donors were white British, females outnumbered males, and clonal diversity was possibly underestimated. The study found vaccine-associated CD4 TCRs spanning spike, dominant at 160-218 and 743-854.

CDR3 size: 12 residues. The V gene lost 3 bases and the J gene lost 3 bases, with 7 bases spanning the gap. The germline CDR1 and CDR2 sequences are SGHRS and YFSETQ. The input for sequencing was peripheral blood, taken on day 0 of AZD1222 vaccination. The clonotype comes from an adult in good health. The V and J genes are TRBV5-1 and TRBJ2-7; perhaps D is TRBD1 or TRBD2 (5 bases each). The CDR3 sequence is CASSWGSYEQYF. CDR3 nucleotide sequence: TGCGCCAGCAGCTGGGGGAGCTACGAGCAGTACTTC.